Listed here are 27 T cell receptor beta chains from one sample, sequenced in a study of CD8+CD57+ T cells in acquired aplastic anemia. It was genomic DNA that served as the template for profiling TCR beta VDJ and CDR3. TCRdb reprocessed the reads via MiXCR and lists one record per CDR3 protein. Of hundreds of thousands of distinct CDR3 sequences listed, approximately 82% were seen once; the top ten hold roughly 42%. All patients picked for sequencing had shown, by flow cytometry, an expansion of CD8+CD57+ cells. The sequenced sample was sorted CD4+, CD8+, or CD8+CD57+ T cells (not recorded which) from PBMCs. The receptors shown here come from a human donor with aplastic anemia.

About this clonotype itself: The junction departs from germline at one end; a sequencing error may be responsible. The V and J genes are TRBV7-9 and TRBJ2-3; D is ambiguous. The germline gives CDR1 SEHNR, CDR2 FQNEAQ (reference sequence). The CDR3 contains 13 residues. The DNA of the CDR3 is TGTGCCAGCAGCTCGACCGCCCGAGAGAAGCTCTTTTTT. It encodes CASSSTAREKLFF.

V gene TRBV4-1 combines with J gene TRBJ1-6; 8 nucleotides align to TRBD1. The germline V gene encodes CDR1 MGHRA and CDR2 YSYEKL. J was trimmed by 4 bases and V by 6 bases; bases with no gene match: 2. CDR3 size: 14 residues. The CDR3 sequence: CASRGQGYNSPLHF. In nucleotides, the CDR3 is TGCGCCAGCAGAGGACAGGGTTATAATTCACCCCTCCACTTT.

This clonotype was picked up one time. The CDR3 ends on some other residue instead of the conserved phenylalanine or tryptophan, so this is likely a read error. No DNA is shown, since the ends of the CDR3 on it are uncertain; the CDR3 is the one TCRdb lists. The V gene is TRBV7-8, the J gene TRBJ1-2. The germline gives CDR1 SGHVS, CDR2 FQNEAQ. The CDR3 length equals 13 residues, ends included. The CDR3 reads CASSQGVAGGSNY.

Comment on this clonotype: Compared with germline, one end of the junction differs, possibly owing to a read error. The chain is built from TRBV2 and TRBJ1-6; TRBD1 is a possible D gene (5 bases). The CDR3 is 16 residues long. Germline CDR1 reads SNHLY; CDR2 reads FYNNEI. The CDR3 spells CASGADSASTHSPRPF. The DNA for the CDR3 is TGTGCCAGCGGCGCCGACAGCGCCTCCACTCATTCACCCCGCCCATTT.

Written as DNA, the CDR3 is TGTGCCAGCAGTCGCTCCTACGAGCAGTACTTC. This sequence encodes CASSRSYEQYF. This chain uses TRBV7-2 with TRBJ2-7; D ambiguous. The CDR3 spans 11 residues. V dropped 6 bases and J dropped 0 bases, with 3 bases sitting between them. Germline CDR1 is SGHTA and CDR2 is FQGNSA.

This rearrangement joins TRBV7-9 to TRBJ2-5; TRBD1 might be the D (5 bases). Germline CDR1 and CDR2: SEHNR and FQNEAQ (reference sequence). Trimming cost V 1 base and J 4 bases, with 7 bases left between them. This CDR3 is 13 amino acids long. CDR3 loop: CASSLGTLETQYF. The CDR3 DNA reads TGTGCCAGCAGCTTAGGGACACTAGAGACCCAGTACTTC.

Concerning this clonotype itself: One junction end does not reproduce the germline sequence, and a read error may be involved. This chain connects TRBV9 to TRBJ1-1; TRBD1 is a possible D gene (5 bases). CDR3 length: 15 residues. Germline CDR1 and CDR2: SGDLS and YYNGEE. The CDR3 DNA reads TGTGCCAGCAGTTCAAGCCTGACATGGGGCACTGAACCTTTCTTT. Translation: CASSSSLTWGTEPFF.

V usage is TRBV5-1 and J usage is TRBJ1-2; 7 nucleotides agree with TRBD1. V lost 1 base and J lost 3; bases outside the gene matches: 6. The germline gives CDR1 SGHRS, CDR2 YFSETQ. The CDR3 has 15 amino acids. This CDR3 reads CASSLKGGVDYGYTF. In nucleotides, the CDR3 is TGCGCCAGCAGCTTGAAAGGGGGCGTCGACTATGGCTACACCTTC.

Of note for this clonotype: The germline gene is not matched at one end of the junction; a read error may be the cause. The chain employs TRBV5-8 and TRBJ2-1, with D possibly matching TRBD2 (5 bases). This CDR3 region has 13 residues. Germline-derived CDR1 and CDR2 are SGHTS and YDEGEE. The chain's CDR3 is CASSFTSSGSLSF. The DNA of the CDR3 is TGTGCCAGCAGCTTCACAAGCTCGGGAAGTCTGTCCTTC.

The genes are TRBV5-4 and TRBJ2-3; no clear D. CDR3 length: 13 amino acids. V shed 7 bases and J shed 4 bases, with 13 bases lying between them. In germline, CDR1 is SGHNT, CDR2 YYREEE (reference sequence). The CDR3 loop is CASGDTGADTQYF. The CDR3 DNA is TGTGCCAGCGGCGATACTGGCGCAGATACGCAGTATTTT.

The chain employs TRBV7-8 and TRBJ1-2; D is unclear. The CDR3 extends over 13 amino acids. The V and J ends lost 5 bases and 6 bases respectively, with 13 bases between them. CDR1 is SGHVS, CDR2 FQNEAQ, per germline. CDR3 nucleotides: TGTGCCAGCAGCGAGGCCAGGCTTAATGGCTACACCTTC. Its translation: CASSEARLNGYTF.

In regard to this clonotype: The conserved final phenylalanine or tryptophan is absent from the CDR3, which likely points to a read error. It is unclear where the CDR3 begins or ends on the DNA, so no DNA is shown, and the CDR3 is as TCRdb lists it. The chain has TRBV7-9 and TRBJ2-3; TRBD1, the D gene given by the table, was not confirmed from the DNA. The CDR3 length is 13 residues, termini included. CDR1 is SEHNR, CDR2 FQNEAQ, per germline (reference sequence). This CDR3 is CAGRDGGAAQYFG.

The chain joins TRBV7-6 to TRBJ2-5, with 7 bases lining up with TRBD2. V dropped 7 bases and J dropped 14; count of bases not matched to a gene: 22. Germline loops: CDR1 SGHVS, CDR2 FNYEAQ. The CDR3 is 15 residues long. The CDR3 DNA is TGTGCCAGCACCCTAGGGAGGGTCCCCACTGGGACCAACTACTTC. As protein: CASTLGRVPTGTNYF.

V usage is TRBV5-6 and J usage is TRBJ1-1; D gene ambiguous. Germline CDR1 and CDR2: SGHDT and YYEEEE. The CDR3 has 16 residues. V was pared by 5 bases and J by 0 bases, with 17 bases between. The CDR3 protein is CASRWDRVVLNTEAFF. CDR3 in DNA: TGTGCCAGCAGATGGGATAGGGTCGTCTTGAACACTGAAGCTTTCTTT. The entire variable domain, with the rest obtained from reference TRBV5-6 and TRBJ1-1, is as follows: DAGVTQSPTHLIKTRGQQVTLRCSPKSGHDTVSWYQQALGQGPQFIFQYYEEEERQRGNFPDRFSGHQFPNYSSELNVNALLLGDSALYLCASRWDRVVLNTEAFFGQGTRLTVV.

Note on this clonotype: At one boundary the junction diverges from the germline segment, which might be a read error. J is TRBJ2-3 and V is TRBV9; 11 nucleotides line up with TRBD2. The CDR3 is 15 residues long. Germline values: CDR1 SGDLS, CDR2 YYNGEE. The CDR3 sequence is CASSLSSGRGDTQYF. DNA of the CDR3: TGTGCCAGCAGCTTAAGTAGCGGGAGGGGGGATACTCAGTATTTT.

Notes on this clonotype: The limits of the CDR3 on the DNA are not certain, so only TCRdb's listed CDR3 is given. The CDR3 loop reads CASSWGQGTNYGYHF. The chain couples TRBV7-2 to TRBJ1-5; the table gives TRBD1 as D, unverified against the DNA. A total of 15 residues make up the CDR3, ends included. Germline CDR1 is SGHTA and CDR2 is FQGNSA.

The rearrangement uses TRBV6-1 and TRBJ1-1; no firm D call. Germline assignment: CDR1 MNHNS and CDR2 SASEGT. The CDR3 consists of 13 residues. Trimming left V 7 bases short and J 2 bases short, with 11 bases between. The CDR3 loop is CASKHGLNTEAFF. In nucleotides, the CDR3 is TGTGCCAGCAAGCACGGACTAAACACTGAAGCTTTCTTT.

The V gene is TRBV7-2, the J gene TRBJ2-7, with D possibly being TRBD2 (6 bases). Germline lookup yields CDR1 SGHTA and CDR2 FQGNSA. This CDR3 has 15 amino acids. The germline V and J ends were trimmed by 5 bases and 13 bases, with 27 bases remaining between them. CDR3 sequence (DNA): TGTGCCAGCAGCGTGGTAGCGGATCTACGCTACACGCTCTACTTC. Translation: CASSVVADLRYTLYF.

This clonotype has only one observation. This likely comes from a read error, as the CDR3 has no conserved phenylalanine or tryptophan at its end. The DNA is omitted, as the CDR3 cannot be located on it reliably, and the CDR3 follows TCRdb's listing. The CDR3 reads CASSLVPGGMFY. This chain links TRBV11-1 with TRBJ2-2. The CDR3 is 12 amino acids in total, end residues counted. The germline V gene has CDR1 SGHAT and CDR2 FQDESV (reference sequence).

This chain links TRBV7-8 with TRBJ1-2; 7 bases are a match to TRBD1. Germline-derived CDR1 and CDR2 are SGHVS and FQNEAQ. Unmatched junction bases numbered 14, after V lost 0 bases and J lost 10 bases. This CDR3 is 16 amino acids long. The CDR3 sequence: CASSLAGGGEEQDYTF. CDR3 nucleotide sequence: TGTGCCAGCAGCTTAGCGGGAGGGGGCGAGGAGCAGGACTACACCTTC.

The rearrangement links TRBV7-8 to TRBJ2-3; 7 bases are a match to TRBD2. With V trimmed by 0 bases and J by 15 bases, 15 bases remained unmatched. Germline CDR1 and CDR2: SGHVS and FQNEAQ. The CDR3 runs 15 residues. CDR3 DNA sequence: TGTGCCAGCAGCTTAGCGGGAGGGCCCGCTGCGCAGTATTATTTT. It specifies CASSLAGGPAAQYYF.

The chain joins TRBV19 to TRBJ1-1, with D uncertain. Trimming took off 5 bases at V and 1 base at J, with 8 bases between the two ends. The CDR3 runs 13 residues. Germline CDR1 LNHDA, CDR2 SQIVND (reference sequence). CDR3 region: CASSLIENTEAFF. CDR3 nucleotide sequence: TGTGCCAGTAGTTTGATAGAGAACACTGAAGCTTTCTTT.

In regard to this clonotype: The CDR3 does not close with the conserved phenylalanine or tryptophan, likely indicating a read error. The limits of the CDR3 on the DNA are not certain, so only TCRdb's listed CDR3 is given. This sequence joins TRBV2 and TRBJ2-3; TRBD1 reflects the table's D call only, with no check against the DNA. The CDR3 contains 13 residues when both ends are counted. Germline-derived CDR1 and CDR2 are SNHLY and FYNNEI. The CDR3 region is CASSPYNADPPHH.

The chain uses TRBV7-8 and TRBJ2-6; D remains unclear. The CDR3 has 16 residues. The V and J ends lost 2 bases and 17 bases respectively, with 25 bases between them. Looked up from germline, CDR1 is SGHVS and CDR2 is FQNEAQ. The CDR3 protein is CASSLSWSHVLRAVTF. CDR3 in DNA: TGTGCCAGCAGCTTATCTTGGAGCCACGTGCTACGAGCCGTGACTTTC.

V is TRBV12-3 or TRBV12-4 and J is TRBJ1-3, with 10 bases that match TRBD1. CDR3 length: 14 residues. With 5 bases clipped from V and 7 bases from J, the junction kept 5 bases outside the gene matches. This CDR3 is CASSAGTGVNTIYF. CDR3 nucleotide sequence: TGTGCCAGCAGTGCCGGGACAGGGGTGAACACCATATATTTT.

On this clonotype: One junction end does not reproduce the germline sequence, and a read error may be involved. The chain links TRBV9 to TRBJ2-3, with TRBD2 as a possible D gene (6 bases). CDR3 length equals 12 residues. Germline values: CDR1 SGDLS, CDR2 YYNGEE. CDR3 residues: CASGVAADIQYF. CDR3 nucleotide sequence: TGTGCCAGCGGAGTAGCGGCAGACATTCAGTATTTC.

The sample holds one count of this clonotype. The conserved phenylalanine or tryptophan is not found at the CDR3 terminus, so this likely reflects a read error. The DNA is left out, because the CDR3 cannot be placed on it with certainty; the CDR3 is given as TCRdb lists it. The V call is TRBV25-1, the J call TRBJ2-5; TRBD1, the table's D call, was not compared with the DNA. The CDR3 is 13 residues long, counting both termini. The V gene's germline CDR1 is MGHDK and CDR2 SYGVNS. CDR3 residues: CASSYNTGATQSY.